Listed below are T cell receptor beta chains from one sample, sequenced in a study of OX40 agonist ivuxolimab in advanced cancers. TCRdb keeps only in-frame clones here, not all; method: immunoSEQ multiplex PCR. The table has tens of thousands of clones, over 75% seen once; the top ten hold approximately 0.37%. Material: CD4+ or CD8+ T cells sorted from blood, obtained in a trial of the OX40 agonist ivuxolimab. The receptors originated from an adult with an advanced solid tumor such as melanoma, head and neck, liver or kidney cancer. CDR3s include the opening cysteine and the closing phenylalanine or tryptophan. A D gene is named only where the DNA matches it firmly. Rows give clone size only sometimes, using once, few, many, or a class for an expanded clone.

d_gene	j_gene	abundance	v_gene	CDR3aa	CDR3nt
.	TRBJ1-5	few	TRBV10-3	CAISAGNQPQHF	TGTGCCATCAGTGCAGGGAATCAGCCCCAGCATTTT
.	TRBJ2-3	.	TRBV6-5	CASRAILSTDTQYF	TGTGCTAGCAGGGCGATCCTGAGCACAGATACGCAGTATTTT
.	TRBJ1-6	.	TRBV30	CACYRDTNNSPLHF	TGTGCCTGCTACCGGGACACCAATAATTCACCCCTCCACTTT
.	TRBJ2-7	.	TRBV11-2	CASSLGVNEQYF	TGTGCCAGCAGCTTGGGGGTCAACGAGCAGTACTTC
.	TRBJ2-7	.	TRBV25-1	CASRGPSYEQYF	TGTGCCAGCAGGGGACCTTCCTACGAGCAGTACTTC
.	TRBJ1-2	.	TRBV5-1	CASSLGAENYGYTF	TGCGCCAGCAGCTTGGGGGCAGAGAACTATGGCTACACCTTC
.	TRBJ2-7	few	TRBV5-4	CASSLGGRTNEQYF	TGTGCCAGCAGCTTGGGCGGGCGGACCAACGAGCAGTACTTC
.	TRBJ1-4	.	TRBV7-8	CASSLNPSATNEKLFF	TGTGCCAGCAGCTTAAACCCGAGCGCAACTAATGAAAAACTGTTTTTT
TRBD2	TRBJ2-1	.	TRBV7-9	CASSLGGLAGPSSYNEQFF	TGTGCCAGCAGCTTAGGAGGACTAGCGGGGCCCAGCTCCTACAATGAGCAGTTCTTC
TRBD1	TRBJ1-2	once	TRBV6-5	CASSKEQGPYGYTF	TGTGCCAGCAGCAAAGAACAGGGGCCTTATGGCTACACCTTC
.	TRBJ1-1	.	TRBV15	CATSRGGKTTAEAFF	TGTGCCACCAGCAGAGGTGGGAAGACTACAGCTGAAGCTTTCTTT
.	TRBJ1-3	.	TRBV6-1	CASSSQKLSGNTIYF	TGTGCCAGCAGTAGCCAGAAACTCTCTGGAAACACCATATATTTT
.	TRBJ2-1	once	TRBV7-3	CASSPRTAREQFF	TGTGCCAGCAGCCCGCGGACCGCGCGTGAGCAGTTCTTC
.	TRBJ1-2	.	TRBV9	CASSVEAGTGYTGYTF	TGTGCCAGCAGCGTAGAGGCCGGGACCGGTTATACTGGCTACACCTTC